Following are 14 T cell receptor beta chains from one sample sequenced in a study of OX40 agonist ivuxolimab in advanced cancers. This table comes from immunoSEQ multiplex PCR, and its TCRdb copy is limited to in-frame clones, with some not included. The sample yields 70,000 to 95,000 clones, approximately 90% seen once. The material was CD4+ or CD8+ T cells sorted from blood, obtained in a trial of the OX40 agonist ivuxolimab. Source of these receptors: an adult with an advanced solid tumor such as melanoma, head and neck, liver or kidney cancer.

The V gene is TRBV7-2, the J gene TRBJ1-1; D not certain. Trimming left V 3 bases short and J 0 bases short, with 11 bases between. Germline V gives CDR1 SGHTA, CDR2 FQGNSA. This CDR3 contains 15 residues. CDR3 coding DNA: TGTGCCAGCAGCTTTGGTGGCAGAATGAACACTGAAGCTTTCTTT. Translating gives CASSFGGRMNTEAFF.

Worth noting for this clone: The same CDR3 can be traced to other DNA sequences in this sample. The DNA of the CDR3 is TGTGCCAGCAGTTTAGCGGGACCCTCCTACAATGAGCAGTTCTTC. Protein sequence: CASSLAGPSYNEQFF. V gene TRBV28 combines with J gene TRBJ2-1, with D perhaps matching TRBD2 (6 bases). Trimming stripped 2 bases from V and 0 bases from J, with 8 bases between. This CDR3 comprises 15 residues. Germline CDR1 is MDHEN and CDR2 is SYDVKM.

DNA for the CDR3: TGTGCCAGCTCACCGGGGGAATCGGTTGGCACTGAAGCTTTCTTT. Residues: CASSPGESVGTEAFF. The gene calls are TRBV18 and TRBJ1-1, with D possibly matching TRBD1 (5 bases). Germline lookup yields CDR1 KGHSH and CDR2 LQKENI. V gave up 3 bases and J gave up 4 bases, with 15 bases separating them. The CDR3 spans 15 residues.

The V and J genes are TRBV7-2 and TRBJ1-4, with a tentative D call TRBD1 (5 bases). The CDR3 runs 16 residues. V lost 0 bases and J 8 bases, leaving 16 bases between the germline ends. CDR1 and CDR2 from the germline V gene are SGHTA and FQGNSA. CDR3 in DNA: TGTGCCAGCAGCTTAGCCCTAGTAAGGGGTCAAGAAAAACTGTTTTTT. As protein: CASSLALVRGQEKLFF.

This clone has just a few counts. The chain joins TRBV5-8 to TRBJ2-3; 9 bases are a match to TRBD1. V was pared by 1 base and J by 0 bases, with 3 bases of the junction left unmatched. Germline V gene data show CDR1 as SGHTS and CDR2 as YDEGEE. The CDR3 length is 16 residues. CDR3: CASSLSGQGSTDTQYF. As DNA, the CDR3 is TGTGCCAGCAGCTTGTCGGGACAGGGTAGCACAGATACGCAGTATTTT.

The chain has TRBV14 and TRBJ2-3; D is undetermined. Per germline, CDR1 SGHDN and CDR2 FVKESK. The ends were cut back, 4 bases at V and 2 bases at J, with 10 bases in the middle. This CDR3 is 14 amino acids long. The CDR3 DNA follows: TGTGCCAGCAGCCCTGGCTTACCCACAGATACGCAGTATTTT. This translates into CASSPGLPTDTQYF.

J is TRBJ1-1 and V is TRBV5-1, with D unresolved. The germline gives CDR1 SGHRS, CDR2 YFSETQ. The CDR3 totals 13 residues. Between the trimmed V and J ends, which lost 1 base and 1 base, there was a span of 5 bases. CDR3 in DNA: TGCGCCAGCAGCTTGCATGGGAACACTGAAGCTTTCTTT. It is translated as CASSLHGNTEAFF. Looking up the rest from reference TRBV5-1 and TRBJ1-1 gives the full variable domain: KAGVTQTPRYLIKTRGQQVTLSCSPISGHRSVSWYQQTPGQGLQFLFEYFSETQRNKGNFPGRFSGRQFSNSRSEMNVSTLELGDSALYLCASSLHGNTEAFFGQGTRLTVV.

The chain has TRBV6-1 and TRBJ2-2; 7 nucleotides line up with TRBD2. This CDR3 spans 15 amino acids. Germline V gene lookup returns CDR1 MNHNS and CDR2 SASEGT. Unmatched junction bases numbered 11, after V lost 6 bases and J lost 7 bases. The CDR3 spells CASRPGLTDGGELFF. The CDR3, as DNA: TGTGCCAGCAGACCGGGACTAACCGACGGCGGGGAGCTGTTTTTT.

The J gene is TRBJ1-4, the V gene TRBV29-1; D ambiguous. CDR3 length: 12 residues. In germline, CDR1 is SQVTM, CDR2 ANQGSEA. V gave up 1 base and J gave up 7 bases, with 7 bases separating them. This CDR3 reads CSVEGRGEKLFF. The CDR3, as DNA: TGCAGCGTTGAAGGACGAGGTGAAAAACTGTTTTTT. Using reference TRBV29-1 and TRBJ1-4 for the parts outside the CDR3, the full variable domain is SAVISQKPSRDICQRGTSLTIQCQVDSQVTMMFWYRQQPGQSLTLIATANQGSEATYESGFVIDKFPISRPNLTFSTLTVSNMSPEDSSIYLCSVEGRGEKLFFGSGTQLSVL.

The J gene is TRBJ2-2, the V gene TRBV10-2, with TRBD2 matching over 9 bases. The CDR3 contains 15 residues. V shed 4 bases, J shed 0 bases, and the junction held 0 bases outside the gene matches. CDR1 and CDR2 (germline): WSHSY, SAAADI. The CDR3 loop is CASSGLAANTGELFF. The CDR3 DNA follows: TGCGCCAGCAGTGGACTAGCGGCGAACACCGGGGAGCTGTTTTTT.

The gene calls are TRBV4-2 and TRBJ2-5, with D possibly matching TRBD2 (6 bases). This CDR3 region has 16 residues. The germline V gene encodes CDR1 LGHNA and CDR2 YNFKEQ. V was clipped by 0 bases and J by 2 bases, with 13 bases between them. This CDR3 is CASSQDFAGKQETQYF. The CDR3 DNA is TGTGCCAGCAGCCAAGATTTTGCGGGGAAACAAGAGACCCAGTACTTC.

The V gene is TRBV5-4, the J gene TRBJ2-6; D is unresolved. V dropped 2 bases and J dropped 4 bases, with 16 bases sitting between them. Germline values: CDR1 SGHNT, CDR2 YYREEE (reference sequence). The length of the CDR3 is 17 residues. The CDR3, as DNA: TGTGCCAGCAGCTTTGGGGTTTGGGTTGCCGGGGCCAACGTCCTGACTTTC. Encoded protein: CASSFGVWVAGANVLTF.

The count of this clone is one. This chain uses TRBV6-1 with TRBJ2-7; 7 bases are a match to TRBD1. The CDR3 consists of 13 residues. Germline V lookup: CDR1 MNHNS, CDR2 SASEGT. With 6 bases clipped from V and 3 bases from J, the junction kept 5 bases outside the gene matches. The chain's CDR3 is CASRGAGGYEQYF. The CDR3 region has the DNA TGTGCCAGCAGGGGGGCAGGGGGCTACGAGCAGTACTTC.

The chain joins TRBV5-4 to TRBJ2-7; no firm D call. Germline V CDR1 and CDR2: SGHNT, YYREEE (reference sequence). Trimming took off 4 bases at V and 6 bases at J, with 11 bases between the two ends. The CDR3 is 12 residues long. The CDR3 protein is CASSIVGSEQYF. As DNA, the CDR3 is TGTGCCAGCAGCATTGTAGGAAGCGAGCAGTACTTC.